The present T cell receptor beta chain was sequenced within a study of blood T cell repertoires in COVID-19. Study overall: T cells, B-cell-depleted T cells, or PBMCs supplied cDNA or gDNA.

Individuals aged 18 to 89 years were recruited from 24 US areas. Cohort placement rested on clinical history that participants reported themselves. In the original analysis: Nucleated cell number was recorded as an estimate derived from reference gene primer amplification. Using immunoSEQ multiplex PCR, the repertoire was profiled, and TCRdb retains in-frame clones only, with some absent. V, J and clone size reflect that table, while D and trimming were determined from the DNA. The sample contains 200,000 or so clones, 80% to 90% of which appear only once. Germline CDR1 is SGDLS and CDR2 is YYNGEE. Unmatched junction bases numbered 4, after V lost 3 bases and J lost 6 bases. This CDR3 region has 15 residues.

The sample was PBMCs or T cells enriched from blood (not recorded which). The chain recombines TRBV9 with TRBJ2-2; 11 nucleotides agree with TRBD2. This TCR was recovered from a woman aged 40 to 50 with acute COVID-19. DNA for the CDR3: TGTGCCAGCAGCGGTAGCGGGAGGGGGTCCGGGGAGCTGTTTTTT. Residues: CASSGSGRGSGELFF.